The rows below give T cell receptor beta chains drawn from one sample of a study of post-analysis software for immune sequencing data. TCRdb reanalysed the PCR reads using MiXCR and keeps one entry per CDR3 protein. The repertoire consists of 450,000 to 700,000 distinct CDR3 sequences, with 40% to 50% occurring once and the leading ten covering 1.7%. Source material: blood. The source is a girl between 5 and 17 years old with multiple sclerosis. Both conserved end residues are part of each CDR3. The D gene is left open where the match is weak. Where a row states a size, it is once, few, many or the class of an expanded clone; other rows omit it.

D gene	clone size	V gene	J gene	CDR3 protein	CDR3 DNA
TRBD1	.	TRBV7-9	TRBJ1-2	CASSAGQGGWYGYTF	TGTGCCAGCAGCGCGGGACAGGGGGGGTGGTATGGCTACACCTTC
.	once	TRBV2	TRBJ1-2	CASSGRGSLAGYTF	TGTGCCAGCAGTGGCAGGGGATCTCTGGCTGGCTACACCTTC
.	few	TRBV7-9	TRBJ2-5	CASIGAGIETQYF	TGTGCCAGCATTGGGGCAGGGATAGAGACCCAGTACTTC
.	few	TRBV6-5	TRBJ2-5	CASSPTGNQETQYF	TGTGCCAGCAGCCCCACAGGGAACCAAGAGACCCAGTACTTC
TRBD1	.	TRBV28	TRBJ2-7	CASIPGQGHYEQYF	TGTGCCAGCATCCCGGGACAGGGGCACTACGAGCAGTACTTC
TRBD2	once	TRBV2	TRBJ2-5	CASKGTSGRDETQYF	TGTGCCAGCAAGGGGACTAGCGGGAGAGATGAGACCCAGTACTTC
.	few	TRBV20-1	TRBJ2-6	CSAWGSSSGANVLTF	TGCAGTGCTTGGGGGTCCTCCTCTGGGGCCAACGTCCTGACTTTC
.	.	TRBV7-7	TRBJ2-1	CASSLDQSGEQFF	TGTGCTAGCAGCTTAGATCAGTCGGGTGAGCAGTTCTTC
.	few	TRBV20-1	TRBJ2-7	CSAKAGNYEQYF	TGCAGTGCTAAGGCAGGGAACTACGAGCAGTACTTC
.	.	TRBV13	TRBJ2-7	CASSARDVLHEQYF	TGTGCCAGCAGCGCCCGGGACGTTCTCCACGAGCAGTACTTC
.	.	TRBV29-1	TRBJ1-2	CSVGGTLGYTF	TGCAGCGTTGGCGGGACTCTTGGCTACACCTTC
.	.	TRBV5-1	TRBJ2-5	CASSARPKTSQETQYF	TGCGCCAGCAGCGCAAGGCCCAAGACAAGTCAAGAGACCCAGTACTTC
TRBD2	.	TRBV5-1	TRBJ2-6	CASSLLAGVTGANVLTF	TGCGCCAGCAGCTTACTAGCGGGAGTAACTGGGGCCAACGTCCTGACTTTC
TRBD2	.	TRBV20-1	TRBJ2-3	CSALRLAEGTDTQYF	TGCAGTGCTTTACGACTAGCCGAGGGAACAGATACGCAGTATTTT
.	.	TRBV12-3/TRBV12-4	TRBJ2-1	CASGGRGGSLTRYNEQFF	TGTGCCAGCGGGGGCAGGGGTGGTAGTTTGACAAGATACAATGAGCAGTTCTTC
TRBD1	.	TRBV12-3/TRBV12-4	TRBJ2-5	CASRTTGGRETQYF	TGTGCCAGCAGGACTACAGGGGGACGAGAGACCCAGTACTTC
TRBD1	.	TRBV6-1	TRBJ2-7	CASSEPPGQGLHEQYF	TGTGCCAGCAGTGAACCACCGGGACAGGGGCTACACGAGCAGTACTTC
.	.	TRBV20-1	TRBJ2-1	CSLGTSYNEQFF	TGCAGTCTTGGGACCTCCTACAATGAGCAGTTCTTC
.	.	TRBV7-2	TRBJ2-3	CASSWDSQAQKYF	TGTGCCAGCAGCTGGGACTCCCAGGCGCAGAAGTATTTT
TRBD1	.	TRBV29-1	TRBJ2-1	CSAGQASYNEQFF	TGCAGCGCCGGACAGGCATCCTACAATGAGCAGTTCTTC
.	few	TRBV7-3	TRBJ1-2	CASSLMPGNYGYTF	TGTGCCAGCAGCTTAATGCCGGGAAACTATGGCTACACCTTC
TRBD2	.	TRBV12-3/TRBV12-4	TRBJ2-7	CASSFGGGTPRDEQYF	TGTGCCAGCAGTTTCGGGGGGGGGACTCCCCGAGACGAGCAGTACTTC
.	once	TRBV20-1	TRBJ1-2	CSASPPGTQNYGYTF	TGCAGTGCTAGCCCGCCCGGGACACAGAACTATGGCTACACCTTC
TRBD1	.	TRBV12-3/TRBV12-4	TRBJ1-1	CASSLRTGSHTEAFF	TGTGCCAGCAGCCTCCGGACAGGTTCGCACACTGAAGCTTTCTTT
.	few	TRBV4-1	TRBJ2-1	CASSQRESSYNEQFF	TGCGCCAGCAGCCAAAGGGAGAGCTCCTACAATGAGCAGTTCTTC
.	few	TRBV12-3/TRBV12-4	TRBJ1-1	CASSFPGMNTEAFF	TGTGCCAGCAGTTTCCCAGGGATGAACACTGAAGCTTTCTTT
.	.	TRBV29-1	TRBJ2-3	CSVRQSDTQYF	TGCAGCGTTAGACAGAGCGATACGCAGTATTTT
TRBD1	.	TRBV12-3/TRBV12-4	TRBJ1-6	CASSSGTANSPLHF	TGTGCCAGCAGTTCCGGGACAGCTAATTCACCCCTCCACTTT
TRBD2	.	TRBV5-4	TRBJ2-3	CASSLETSGTDTQYF	TGTGCCAGCAGCTTGGAGACTAGCGGCACAGATACGCAGTATTTT
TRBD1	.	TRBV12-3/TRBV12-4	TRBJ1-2	CASRSTGGSSGYTF	TGTGCCAGCAGGAGCACAGGGGGCTCCTCGGGCTACACCTTC
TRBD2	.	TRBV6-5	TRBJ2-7	CASSSGTSGRSSSYEQYF	TGTGCCAGCAGTTCCGGGACTAGCGGGAGGTCGAGCTCCTACGAGCAGTACTTC
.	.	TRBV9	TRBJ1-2	CASSVDQDTYGYTF	TGTGCCAGCAGCGTAGATCAGGATACCTATGGCTACACCTTC
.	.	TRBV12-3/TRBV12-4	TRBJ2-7	CASTYGGRGYEQYF	TGTGCCAGCACCTATGGGGGCCGTGGCTACGAGCAGTACTTC
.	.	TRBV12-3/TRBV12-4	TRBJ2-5	CASSLEGVRRETQYF	TGTGCCAGCAGTTTAGAGGGAGTACGGAGGGAGACCCAGTACTTC
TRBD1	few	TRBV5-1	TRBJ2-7	CASSSFRDRGIYEQYF	TGCGCCAGCAGCTCTTTCCGGGACAGGGGGATCTACGAGCAGTACTTC
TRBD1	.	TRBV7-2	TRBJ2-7	CASSPTDRGSFSEQYF	TGTGCCAGCAGCCCAACCGACAGGGGATCCTTTTCCGAGCAGTACTTC
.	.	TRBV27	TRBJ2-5	CASSPSGRLETQYF	TGTGCCAGCAGTCCTTCCGGAAGGTTGGAGACCCAGTACTTC
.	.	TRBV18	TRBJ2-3	CASSPPFTGSTDTQYF	TGTGCCAGCTCACCACCGTTTACAGGGAGCACAGATACGCAGTATTTT
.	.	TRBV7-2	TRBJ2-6	CASSPQVSWGSGANVLTF	TGTGCCAGCAGCCCACAGGTGTCTTGGGGCTCTGGGGCCAACGTCCTGACTTTC
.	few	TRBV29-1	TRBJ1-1	CSGTVKLLNTEAFF	TGCAGCGGGACAGTCAAGTTATTGAACACTGAAGCTTTCTTT
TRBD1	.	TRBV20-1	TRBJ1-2	CSASRDSSYGYTF	TGCAGTGCTAGCCGGGACAGTTCCTATGGCTACACCTTC
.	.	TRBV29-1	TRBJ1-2	CSVARQLEVDYGYTF	TGCAGCGTTGCGCGACAGCTGGAGGTGGACTATGGCTACACCTTC
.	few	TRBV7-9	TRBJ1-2	CASSLETGNYGYTF	TGTGCCAGCAGCTTAGAAACAGGGAACTATGGCTACACCTTC
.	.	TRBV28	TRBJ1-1	CASSLWGGWTEAFF	TGTGCCAGCAGTTTATGGGGGGGGTGGACTGAAGCTTTCTTT
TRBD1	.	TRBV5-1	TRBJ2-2	CASSGPGGDTGELFF	TGCGCCAGCAGCGGCCCAGGGGGCGACACCGGGGAGCTGTTTTTT
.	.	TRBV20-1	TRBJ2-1	CSARFPGGRGPYNEQFF	TGCAGTGCTCGATTTCCCGGTGGGCGGGGGCCTTACAATGAGCAGTTCTTC
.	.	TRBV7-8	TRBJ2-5	CASSLVRGTQYF	TGTGCCAGCAGCTTAGTACGGGGGACCCAGTACTTC
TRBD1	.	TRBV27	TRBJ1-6	CASSYTGGERSPLHF	TGTGCCAGCAGCTACACAGGGGGTGAAAGATCACCCCTCCACTTT
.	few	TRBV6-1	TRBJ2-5	CASSAAGTVGQETQYF	TGTGCCAGCAGCGCCGCCGGGACTGTGGGGCAAGAGACCCAGTACTTC
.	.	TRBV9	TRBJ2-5	CASSVGKGLFETQYF	TGTGCCAGCAGCGTAGGGAAAGGACTTTTCGAGACCCAGTACTTC
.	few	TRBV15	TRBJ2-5	CATSSGATGIETQYF	TGTGCCACCAGCTCTGGGGCAACGGGAATCGAGACCCAGTACTTC
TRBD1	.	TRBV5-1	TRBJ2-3	CASSFLRSRRDRQEGDTQYF	TGCGCCAGCAGCTTCCTTCGTTCCCGTCGGGACAGGCAGGAGGGGGATACGCAGTATTTT
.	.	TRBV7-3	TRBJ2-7	CASSSGVGWEQYF	TGTGCCAGCAGCTCCGGTGTAGGTTGGGAGCAGTACTTC
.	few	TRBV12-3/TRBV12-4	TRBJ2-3	CASSSGAGGKYF	TGTGCCAGCAGTTCAGGGGCAGGGGGGAAGTATTTT
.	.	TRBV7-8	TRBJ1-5	CASSDRILTQDGENNQPQHF	TGTGCCAGCAGCGACCGAATATTAACACAGGACGGGGAGAACAATCAGCCCCAGCATTTT
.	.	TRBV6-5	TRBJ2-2	CASSSKPTGMAGELFF	TGTGCCAGCAGTTCGAAGCCGACAGGAATGGCCGGGGAGCTGTTTTTT
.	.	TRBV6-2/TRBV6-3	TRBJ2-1	CASSPGWNEQFF	TGTGCCAGCAGCCCGGGGTGGAATGAGCAGTTCTTC
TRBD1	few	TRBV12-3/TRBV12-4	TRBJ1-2	CATSGQEGAGDGYTF	TGTGCCACTTCAGGACAGGAAGGGGCTGGGGATGGCTACACCTTC
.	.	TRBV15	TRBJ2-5	CATSRGEVMYF	TGTGCCACCAGCCGCGGGGAAGTTATGTACTTC
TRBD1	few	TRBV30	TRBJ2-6	CAWSAAGGNGANVLTF	TGTGCCTGGAGTGCCGCAGGGGGAAATGGGGCCAACGTCCTGACTTTC